The 30 T cell receptor beta chains reported below all come from one sample, sequenced in a study of T cells in Graves' hyperthyroidism and ophthalmopathy. Using RNA transcripts as the source, TCR beta CDR3 regions were amplified. Primed by the HTBI set, a first-round RT-PCR was run on the TCR CDR3. TCRdb called the multiplex PCR reads again in MiXCR, with one record for every CDR3 protein. The table records approximately 220,000 distinct CDR3 sequences, about 16% of them present only once. The specimen was blood. These receptors originate from a man in his forties with Graves' hyperthyroidism.

The gene calls are TRBV5-1 and TRBJ1-2, with 12 bases aligning to TRBD1. The CDR3 totals 15 residues. CDR1 is SGHRS, CDR2 YFSETQ, per germline. V lost 4 bases to trimming and J lost 5 bases; unmatched junction nucleotides: 6. The CDR3 DNA reads TGCGCCAGCAGCATAGGGACAGGGGGCTATTATGGCTACACCTTC. Its translation is CASSIGTGGYYGYTF.

This clonotype occurred many times. The rearrangement uses TRBV5-1 and TRBJ2-1; D remains ambiguous. From germline, CDR1 is SGHRS and CDR2 YFSETQ. The length of the CDR3 is 15 residues. Trimming removed 5 bases from V and 10 bases from J, with 22 bases in between. The DNA of the CDR3 is TGCGCCAGCAGTGAGACCGGGCCACTCGAGGAGGAGCAGTTCTTC. It is translated as CASSETGPLEEEQFF.

This clonotype showed up just a few times. The chain couples TRBV7-3 to TRBJ2-2; 14 bases match TRBD2. From germline, CDR1 is SGHTA and CDR2 FQGTGA. The CDR3 sequence is 17 residues long. The V gene end was trimmed by 5 bases and the J gene end by 4 bases; junction bases not matched to a gene: 6. CDR3 loop: CASSRLAGGPGTGELFF. Here the CDR3 DNA reads TGTGCCAGCAGCCGACTAGCGGGGGGGCCGGGCACCGGGGAGCTGTTTTTT.

This clonotype has a count of ten or more. The chain links TRBV13 to TRBJ1-2; D ambiguous. The CDR3 consists of 16 residues. In germline, CDR1 is PRHDT, CDR2 FYEKMQ (reference sequence). Trimming removed 3 bases at V and 4 bases at J, with 18 bases between. In DNA form, the CDR3 reads TGTGCCAGCAGCTTCCCCCGCTTACAAGTGGGCTATGGCTACACCTTC. It yields the protein CASSFPRLQVGYGYTF. The full variable domain, with the rest looked up from reference TRBV13 and TRBJ1-2, is AAGVIQSPRHLIKEKRETATLKCYPIPRHDTVYWYQQGPGQDPQFLISFYEKMQSDKGSIPDRFSAQQFSDYHSELNMSSLELGDSALYFCASSFPRLQVGYGYTFGSGTRLTVV.

This clonotype was recorded many times. This chain joins TRBV24-1 and TRBJ2-1; 9 bases agree with TRBD2. Germline V gene lookup returns CDR1 KGHDR and CDR2 SFDVKD. The V gene end was trimmed by 3 bases and the J gene end by 2 bases; junction bases not matched to a gene: 4. CDR3 length: 16 amino acids. The CDR3 sequence is CATSDLAGGTYNEQFF. In DNA, the CDR3 is TGTGCCACCAGTGATCTTGCGGGGGGGACCTACAATGAGCAGTTCTTC.

The chain recombines TRBV28 with TRBJ1-6, with 7 positions matching TRBD1. CDR1 and CDR2 (germline): MDHEN, SYDVKM. CDR3 size: 15 residues. The trim removed 6 bases at V and 9 bases at J, leaving 11 bases unmatched. The CDR3, as DNA: TGTGCCAGCAGCACGGGACAGCTAGTTGGTTCACCCCTCCACTTT. Amino acids: CASSTGQLVGSPLHF.

This sequence joins TRBV15 and TRBJ1-1; D call uncertain. This CDR3 region has 13 residues. The V end was cut by 8 bases, the J end by 1 base, with 11 bases between. Germline CDR1 reads LNHNV; CDR2 reads YYDKDF (reference sequence). CDR3 loop: CATAIRGNTEAFF. CDR3 sequence (DNA): TGTGCCACCGCTATACGCGGGAACACTGAAGCTTTCTTT.

There are many counts of this clonotype. The chain links TRBV20-1 to TRBJ2-5; D might be TRBD1 (6 bases). V was trimmed by 6 bases and J by 4 bases, leaving 15 bases between them. Germline assignment: CDR1 DFQATT and CDR2 SNEGSKA (reference sequence). This CDR3 spans 13 amino acids. CDR3 amino acids: CSAQGFGLETQYF. The CDR3, as DNA: TGCAGTGCGCAGGGGTTCGGGTTAGAGACCCAGTACTTC.

This clonotype has ten or more counts. V usage is TRBV18 and J usage is TRBJ1-5, with 7 bases aligning to TRBD1. V gave up 4 bases and J gave up 2 bases; unmatched junction bases: 2. This CDR3 has 14 residues. Germline-derived CDR1 and CDR2 are KGHSH and LQKENI. CDR3 nucleotide sequence: TGTGCCAGCTCACGTGGGACAGGCAATCAGCCCCAGCATTTT. It translates to CASSRGTGNQPQHF. Full variable domain (missing parts from reference TRBV18 and TRBJ1-5): NAGVMQNPRHLVRRRGQEARLRCSPMKGHSHVYWYRQLPEEGLKFMVYLQKENIIDESGMPKERFSAEFPKEGPSILRIQQVVRGDSAAYFCASSRGTGNQPQHFGDGTRLSIL.

This clonotype was observed a few times. This chain joins TRBV4-3 and TRBJ1-2, with 9 positions matching TRBD1. The CDR3 spans 15 residues. The V and J ends lost 1 base and 8 bases, in that order; junction bases with no gene match: 8. Germline CDR1 and CDR2: LGHNA and YSLEER. The CDR3 loop reads CASSQAQGTGPGYTF. DNA for the CDR3: TGCGCCAGCAGCCAAGCCCAGGGGACAGGGCCCGGCTACACCTTC.

At least ten counts were recorded for this clonotype. The rearrangement joins TRBV2 to TRBJ2-2; D gene ambiguous. The CDR3 is 13 amino acids. V was shortened by 8 bases and J by 5 bases, with 12 bases between the two germline ends. Germline V gene lookup returns CDR1 SNHLY and CDR2 FYNNEI. CDR3 in amino acids: CASAMEGTGELFF. The CDR3, as DNA: TGTGCCAGCGCAATGGAAGGGACCGGGGAGCTGTTTTTT.

This clonotype has a count of ten or more. The chain employs TRBV20-1 and TRBJ1-2; possibly TRBD1 for D (6 bases). With 3 bases removed from V and 8 bases from J, the gap between germline ends came to 16 bases. The germline CDR1 and CDR2 sequences are DFQATT and SNEGSKA (reference sequence). There are 13 residues in the CDR3. The CDR3 loop reads CSARPQGSGGYTF. CDR3 in DNA: TGCAGTGCTAGGCCCCAGGGGTCTGGGGGCTACACCTTC.

As for this clonotype: A read error may be the cause here, since a much bigger clone is one base away. This chain uses TRBV28 with TRBJ1-1, with D perhaps TRBD1 (5 bases). The germline CDR1 and CDR2 sequences are MDHEN and SYDVKM. This CDR3 is 13 amino acids long. The CDR3 sequence: CARYMGVNTEALF. The CDR3 coding sequence is TGTGCCAGGTATATGGGGGTGAACACTGAAGCTCTCTTT.

Many counts were recorded for this clonotype. The chain carries TRBV5-8 and TRBJ2-7; perhaps TRBD1 as D (5 bases). CDR1 SGHTS and CDR2 YDEGEE come from the germline V gene. The CDR3 has 15 amino acids. Trimming left V 4 bases short and J 0 bases short, with 14 bases between. Written as DNA, the CDR3 is TGTGCCAGCAGCGAGCCACAGGTGAGCTCCTACGAGCAGTACTTC. It translates to CASSEPQVSSYEQYF.

This clonotype appeared many times. The J gene is TRBJ1-3, the V gene TRBV30; D is undetermined. Trimming left V 2 bases short and J 8 bases short, with 13 bases between. Per the germline V gene, CDR1 is GTSNPN and CDR2 is SVGIG (reference sequence). CDR3 length: 13 residues. The CDR3 reads CAWSPTTWDTIYF. CDR3 DNA sequence: TGTGCCTGGAGTCCGACGACCTGGGACACCATATATTTT.

The gene calls are TRBV7-9 and TRBJ2-1, with D uncertain. Trimming stripped 0 bases from V and 0 bases from J, with 6 bases between. The CDR3 covers 15 residues. Germline V gene data show CDR1 as SEHNR and CDR2 as FQNEAQ (reference sequence). In DNA, the CDR3 is TGTGCCAGCAGCTTAGCGGAGAGCTCCTACAATGAGCAGTTCTTC. Translating it yields CASSLAESSYNEQFF.

This clonotype was counted many times. The junction departs from germline at one end; a sequencing error may be responsible. J is TRBJ1-2 and V is TRBV3-1, with 9 bases matching TRBD1. CDR3 size: 14 residues. Germline lookup yields CDR1 LGHDT and CDR2 YNNKEL (reference sequence). The CDR3 coding sequence is TGTGCCAACAGCCTAATAGACAGGGGGAATGGCTACACCTTC. Its protein product is CANSLIDRGNGYTF.

This clonotype turned up a few times. The chain recombines TRBV6-6 with TRBJ2-7, with a possible D match to TRBD1 (5 bases). The V end was cut by 2 bases, the J end by 3 bases, with 14 bases between. Germline V lookup: CDR1 MNHNY, CDR2 SVGAGI (reference sequence). The CDR3 runs to 15 residues. This chain's CDR3 is CASSYKSRQSYEQYF. The CDR3 DNA reads as TGTGCCAGCAGTTACAAGTCCCGACAGAGCTACGAGCAGTACTTC.

The CDR3 nucleotides read TGTGCCGGCTCCTTAGAGCCGGGGGGAACTGAAGCTTTCTTT. Its protein is CAGSLEPGGTEAFF. This chain connects TRBV6-1 to TRBJ1-1, with D perhaps TRBD1 (5 bases). The ends were cut back, 11 bases at V and 5 bases at J, with 21 bases in the middle. Germline V gives CDR1 MNHNS, CDR2 SASEGT. The CDR3 spans 14 residues.

This clonotype was counted ten times or more. The genes are TRBV6-1 and TRBJ1-5; D unclear. CDR1 and CDR2 from the germline V gene are MNHNS and SASEGT. With 7 bases removed from V and 3 bases from J, the gap between germline ends came to 10 bases. The CDR3 extends over 13 amino acids. For the CDR3, the DNA is TGTGCCAGCACCCCACGACCCAATCAGCCCCAGCATTTT. Its translation is CASTPRPNQPQHF.

This clonotype has a count of ten or more. In DNA form, the CDR3 reads TGTGCCAGCAGACAAACTAACGGACGGAATGGCTACACCTTC. It is translated as CASRQTNGRNGYTF. The gene calls are TRBV6-2 or TRBV6-3 and TRBJ1-2; D uncertain. CDR1 and CDR2 (germline): MNHEY, SVGEGT. The CDR3 is 14 residues long. Trimming stripped 6 bases from V and 6 bases from J, with 17 bases between.

About this clonotype: Its ends do not fully match the called genes, so a read error is possible. The rearrangement joins TRBV4-3 to TRBJ2-3; the D is unclear. Germline lookup yields CDR1 LGHNA and CDR2 YSLEER. The CDR3 loop spans 13 amino acids. CDR3 sequence reads: CASSQGPTYTQYF. CDR3 nucleotides: TGCGCCAGCAGCCAAGGACCCACATATACGCAGTATTTT.

The gene calls are TRBV5-4 and TRBJ1-2; the D gene is possibly TRBD1 (6 bases). Germline V gene sequence: CDR1 SGHNT, CDR2 YYREEE (reference sequence). The CDR3 has 14 residues. Trimming left V 5 bases short and J 6 bases short, with 17 bases between. CDR3 sequence: CASRNYRDGHGYTF. In nucleotides, the CDR3 is TGTGCCAGCAGAAATTACAGGGACGGGCATGGCTACACCTTC.

The rearrangement uses TRBV9 and TRBJ2-3; maybe TRBD1 (6 bases). Between the trimmed V and J ends, which lost 4 bases and 4 bases, there was a span of 25 bases. Looked up from germline, CDR1 is SGDLS and CDR2 is YYNGEE. The CDR3 is 18 amino acids. The CDR3 reads CASSLVSPGTRGPDTQYF. CDR3 DNA sequence: TGTGCCAGCAGCCTAGTTTCCCCCGGTACCAGGGGCCCAGATACGCAGTATTTT.

About this clonotype: Just one base apart from a much larger clone, this may be a read error. The chain joins TRBV7-2 to TRBJ1-2, with D possibly matching TRBD1 (5 bases). The germline gives CDR1 SGHTA, CDR2 FQGNSA. This CDR3 is built from 13 residues. DNA of the CDR3: TGTGCCAGCAGCGACTCCAGGGACTATGGCTTCACCTTC. Protein: CASSDSRDYGFTF.

This clonotype was counted between two and nine times. The chain recombines TRBV19 with TRBJ1-1, with D maybe TRBD1 (6 bases). V was shortened by 8 bases and J by 4 bases, with 11 bases between the two germline ends. The V gene's germline CDR1 is LNHDA and CDR2 SQIVND (reference sequence). The CDR3 has 12 amino acids. CDR3 in DNA: TGTGCCAGTCGGCAGGGGATCACTGAAGCTTTCTTT. Translating gives CASRQGITEAFF. Combining the CDR3 with reference TRBV19 and TRBJ1-1 gives the whole variable domain DGGITQSPKYLFRKEGQNVTLSCEQNLNHDAMYWYRQDPGQGLRLIYYSQIVNDFQKGDIAEGYSVSREKKESFPLTVTSAQKNPTAFYLCASRQGITEAFFGQGTRLTVV.

The V gene is TRBV6-1, the J gene TRBJ1-2; 7 bases match TRBD1. Germline assignment: CDR1 MNHNS and CDR2 SASEGT. The CDR3 length is 13 residues. V dropped 7 bases and J dropped 3; count of bases not matched to a gene: 5. CDR3 sequence (DNA): TGTGCCAGCACCAGACAGGGCGACTATGGCTACACCTTC. Encoded protein: CASTRQGDYGYTF.

In its sample, this clonotype was seen many times. The chain uses TRBV7-2 and TRBJ2-5; D perhaps matches TRBD1 (6 bases). The V gene lost 5 bases and the J gene lost 2 bases, with 12 bases spanning the gap. Germline lookup yields CDR1 SGHTA and CDR2 FQGNSA. The CDR3 totals 14 residues. DNA for the CDR3: TGTGCCAGCAGCCCTGGACAGTTACAAGAGACCCAGTACTTC. It codes for CASSPGQLQETQYF.

This clonotype was seen repeatedly, ten times or more. CDR3 protein: CASSPFLSGGYNEQFF. The CDR3 DNA follows: TGTGCCAGCAGTCCTTTTTTGTCGGGGGGGTACAATGAGCAGTTCTTC. J is TRBJ2-1 and V is TRBV11-2; 8 nucleotides align to TRBD2. Losses at the gene ends were 6 bases for V and 4 bases for J; bases not matched to a gene: 11. Germline V gene data show CDR1 as SGHAT and CDR2 as FQNNGV. The length of the CDR3 is 16 residues.

The sample holds many counts of this clonotype. The gene calls are TRBV18 and TRBJ1-1; 8 bases agree with TRBD1. Germline V gives CDR1 KGHSH, CDR2 LQKENI. The CDR3 contains 15 residues. Germline trimming cut 4 bases from V and 3 bases from J; bases unmatched to any gene: 7. In DNA, the CDR3 is TGTGCCAGCTCACGAACACAGGGGGAGGACACTGAAGCTTTCTTT. This translates into CASSRTQGEDTEAFF.